Reported below is one T cell receptor beta chain. Its cognate antigen is unknown. These data belong to a study of T cell responses to AZD1222 COVID-19 vaccine. Overall study results and limits: CD4 TCRs associated with vaccination spanned spike, dominating at 160-218 and 743-854. The donor group comprised mostly white British people and more females; the analysis possibly underestimated clonal diversity.

The germline V gene encodes CDR1 SGHTA and CDR2 FQGNSA. The CDR3 sequence is 13 residues long. Trimming removed 5 bases at V and 0 bases at J, with 7 bases between. Method: immunoSEQ multiplex PCR; TCRdb's copy keeps in-frame clones and lacks some. The sample contains about 88,000 clones, 92% of which appear only once. The chain is built from TRBV7-2 and TRBJ1-1, with D unresolved. Sequenced here: peripheral blood, sampled on day 0 of AZD1222 vaccination. This TCR was recovered from an adult in good health. DNA of the CDR3: TGTGCCAGCAGCAAGTCCGTGAACACTGAAGCTTTCTTT. Amino acid sequence: CASSKSVNTEAFF.